The present T cell receptor (beta chain) was sequenced within a study of blood T cell repertoires in COVID-19. The wider study: The study drew acute and convalescent COVID-19 samples from the United States, Italy and Spain. T cells, B-cell-depleted T cells, or PBMCs supplied cDNA or gDNA.

In the original workflow: Nucleated cell number was recorded as an estimate derived from reference gene primer amplification. The method was immunoSEQ multiplex PCR; TCRdb's version includes in-frame clones alone and lacks a portion of them. D and trimming were read from the DNA, whereas the V and J calls and clone size are those reported in that table. The sample carries 250,000 to 300,000 clones, approximately 89% recorded once. Looked up from germline, CDR1 is KGHDR and CDR2 is SFDVKD. Trimming stripped 1 base from V and 0 bases from J, with 3 bases between. The CDR3 has 13 amino acids. In Seattle, patients joined the study during active infection and were tracked longitudinally.

Sequencing was performed on peripheral blood. The chain uses TRBV24-1 and TRBJ2-7; D not certain. This clonotype originated in a woman in her twenties or thirties with COVID-19, enrolled during active disease. In DNA, the CDR3 is TGTGCCACCAGTGATTTTAACTCCTACGAGCAGTACTTC. It translates to CATSDFNSYEQYF.